Listed here is a single T cell receptor beta chain. The sample is drawn from a study of CD8 T cells in Susac syndrome. With random hexamers, 0.5 to 1 ug RNA was reverse transcribed. TCRdb redid the calling of the immunoSEQ multiplex PCR reads with MiXCR, one entry per CDR3 protein. Of approximately 200,000 distinct CDR3 sequences in the sample, approximately 95% were seen once. The authors sequenced TCR beta from blood CD8+ and CD4+ T cells. The sequencing sample was made of CD4+ T cells from PBMCs. This receptor was identified in a human donor with multiple sclerosis.

The CDR3 DNA sequence: TGTGCCTGCTCAGAGCGGAGAGTCGATACGCAGTATTTT. This codes for CACSERRVDTQYF. The chain is built from TRBV30 and TRBJ2-3, with a tentative D call TRBD2 (5 bases). Germline V gives CDR1 GTSNPN, CDR2 SVGIG (reference sequence). CDR3 length: 13 amino acids. V was pared by 6 bases and J by 6 bases, with 16 bases between.